Following are 18 T cell receptor beta chains from one sample sequenced in a study of neurological immune-mediated disorders. Using its own MiXCR run on the 5' RACE reads, TCRdb lists one record per CDR3 protein. In the table there are 50,000 to 60,000 distinct CDR3 sequences, 4% of which are singletons. Material for sequencing was CD4+ T cells from blood. These receptors were collected from a woman aged 40 to 49 with multiple sclerosis.

This clonotype was counted many times. This sequence joins TRBV29-1 and TRBJ1-4; a possible D gene is TRBD1 (5 bases). This CDR3 contains 14 residues. Germline CDR1 and CDR2: SQVTM and ANQGSEA. The germline V and J ends were trimmed by 6 bases and 5 bases, with 16 bases remaining between them. The CDR3 region is CSVSHGTGNEKLFF. CDR3 coding DNA: TGCAGCGTATCACACGGGACGGGGAATGAAAAACTGTTTTTT.

In this sample, this clonotype turned up many times. V is TRBV3-1 and J is TRBJ2-6; D call uncertain. Trimming shortened V by 3 bases and J by 4 bases, and 7 bases separated the two germline ends. The CDR3 extends over 14 amino acids. CDR1 LGHDT and CDR2 YNNKEL come from the germline V gene (reference sequence). In DNA form, the CDR3 reads TGTGCCAGCAGCCACGTAGCCGGGGCCAACGTCCTGACTTTC. Amino acids: CASSHVAGANVLTF.

This clonotype was recorded at least ten times. V and J are TRBV6-6 and TRBJ2-7; TRBD1 might be the D (5 bases). Trimming removed 6 bases at V and 7 bases at J, with 10 bases between. The CDR3 contains 11 residues. In germline, CDR1 is MNHNY, CDR2 SVGAGI (reference sequence). The DNA of the CDR3 is TGTGCCAGCAGCCTCAGGGTAGAGCAGTACTTC. It encodes CASSLRVEQYF.

This clonotype was counted at least ten times. The chain employs TRBV12-3 or TRBV12-4 and TRBJ1-1; D may be TRBD1 (5 bases). Trimming shortened V by 5 bases and J by 12 bases, and 22 bases separated the two germline ends. The length of the CDR3 is 14 residues. This chain's CDR3 is CASSPAGMGERTFF. CDR3 bases: TGTGCCAGCAGTCCGGCAGGGATGGGAGAAAGGACTTTCTTT.

At least ten counts were recorded for this clonotype. The chain carries TRBV4-1 and TRBJ2-3; D remains ambiguous. Germline lookup yields CDR1 MGHRA and CDR2 YSYEKL. V was pared by 2 bases and J by 0 bases, with 6 bases between. This CDR3 region has 14 residues. The CDR3 spells CASSQQTSTDTQYF. CDR3 in DNA: TGCGCCAGCAGCCAACAGACTAGCACAGATACGCAGTATTTT.

Many counts were recorded for this clonotype. The V gene is TRBV10-3, the J gene TRBJ2-2; 8 bases map to TRBD2. V shed 4 bases, J shed 1 base, and the junction held 2 bases outside the gene matches. The CDR3 runs 15 residues. The V gene's germline CDR1 is ENHRY and CDR2 SYGVKD. The CDR3 DNA follows: TGTGCCATCAGTGGGCTAGCGGGGAACACCGGGGAGCTGTTTTTT. It encodes CAISGLAGNTGELFF.

This clonotype was seen many times. The rearrangement uses TRBV5-4 and TRBJ1-2; tentatively, D is TRBD1 (5 bases). CDR1 and CDR2 (germline): SGHNT, YYREEE (reference sequence). The CDR3 length is 11 residues. V gave up 3 bases and J gave up 8 bases, with 8 bases separating them. CDR3 loop: CASSSGGGYTF. CDR3 bases: TGTGCCAGCAGCTCCGGGGGAGGCTACACCTTC.

This clonotype was observed a handful of times. V is TRBV20-1 and J is TRBJ2-2, with D unresolved. CDR3 length: 14 residues. The germline V and J ends were trimmed by 0 bases and 4 bases, with 9 bases remaining between them. Per germline, CDR1 DFQATT and CDR2 SNEGSKA (reference sequence). As DNA, the CDR3 is TGCAGTGCTAGAGACAGTTGGGGCACCGGGGAGCTGTTTTTT. It encodes CSARDSWGTGELFF.

This clonotype occurred many times. This chain connects TRBV5-1 to TRBJ1-2; 7 nucleotides agree with TRBD1. In germline, CDR1 is SGHRS, CDR2 YFSETQ. This CDR3 is built from 13 residues. Trimming at V came to 3 bases and at J to 6 bases, leaving 5 bases not matched to a gene. CDR3 sequence (DNA): TGCGCCAGCAGCTCACCAGGGGGAAATGGCTACACCTTC. Protein product: CASSSPGGNGYTF.

This clonotype was seen ten or more times. The chain recombines TRBV20-1 with TRBJ1-1; possibly TRBD1 for D (5 bases). Trimming stripped 6 bases from V and 5 bases from J, with 13 bases between. The CDR3 consists of 12 residues. Per germline, CDR1 DFQATT and CDR2 SNEGSKA (reference sequence). CDR3: CSAPRQGTEAFF. CDR3 in DNA: TGCAGTGCCCCTCGGCAGGGAACTGAAGCTTTCTTT.

This clonotype was seen a few times. This sequence joins TRBV6-2 or TRBV6-3 and TRBJ1-2; 8 positions match TRBD1. Germline trimming cut 2 bases from V and 4 bases from J; bases unmatched to any gene: 6. CDR3 length equals 15 residues. In germline, CDR1 is MNHEY, CDR2 SVGEGT. The CDR3 here is CASSYRGQGGYGYTF. CDR3 nucleotides: TGTGCCAGCAGTTACCGAGGACAGGGAGGCTATGGCTACACCTTC.

A remark on this clonotype: This may be a read error: a much more frequent sequence differs by one nucleotide. The CDR3 DNA reads TGCGCCAGCAGCTTGGGGCACAGCACCTACGAGCAGTACTTC. Translated, it gives CASSLGHSTYEQYF. The chain uses TRBV5-1 and TRBJ2-7; no definite D call. V shed 0 bases and J shed 2 bases, with 9 bases lying between them. Germline values: CDR1 SGHRS, CDR2 YFSETQ. This CDR3 is built from 14 residues.

This clonotype was seen only a few times. This may come from a read error, since a much larger clone is one base off. The chain couples TRBV5-5 to TRBJ2-5; 9 nucleotides agree with TRBD1. The CDR3 is made up of 14 amino acids. In germline, CDR1 is SGHKS, CDR2 YYEKEE (reference sequence). The ends lost 2 bases at V and 7 bases at J; junction bases unmatched: 6. CDR3 coding DNA: TGTGCCAGCAGCTTAACAGGGGGCGGGGGGACCCAGTACTTC. Translated: CASSLTGGGGTQYF.

The V gene is TRBV7-8, the J gene TRBJ2-5, with a weak D call TRBD2 (6 bases). The germline gives CDR1 SGHVS, CDR2 FQNEAQ. With 1 base removed from V and 7 bases from J, the gap between germline ends came to 13 bases. The CDR3 consists of 14 residues. The CDR3 nucleotides are TGTGCCAGCAGCTTAGGAGGAGGGTGGGTGACCCAGTACTTC. Translating gives CASSLGGGWVTQYF.

In this sample, this clonotype turned up many times. The V gene is TRBV5-6, the J gene TRBJ1-1; 9 bases are a match to TRBD1. After removal of 4 bases from V and 0 bases from J, the junction contained 4 bases not matched to a gene. Germline V lookup: CDR1 SGHDT, CDR2 YYEEEE. The CDR3 contains 15 residues. Written as DNA, the CDR3 is TGTGCCAGCAGCCCCACAGGGGGCATGAACACTGAAGCTTTCTTT. It translates to CASSPTGGMNTEAFF.

The chain carries TRBV14 and TRBJ1-3; 9 bases line up with TRBD1. The CDR3 is made up of 19 amino acids. Germline V gives CDR1 SGHDN, CDR2 FVKESK. V was clipped by 6 bases and J by 0 bases; unmatched bases: 15. DNA of the CDR3: TGTGCCAGCAGTCTAAGACAGGGGGGCCCCCTCAACTCTGGAAACACCATATATTTT. This codes for CASSLRQGGPLNSGNTIYF.

This clonotype appeared many times. The CDR3 coding sequence is TGCGCCAGCAGCTCCCCGACAAGGAACACTGAAGCTTTCTTT. The encoded protein is CASSSPTRNTEAFF. The V call is TRBV4-1, the J call TRBJ1-1; D gene uncertain. V was shortened by 5 bases and J by 1 base, with 11 bases between the two germline ends. CDR1 is MGHRA and CDR2 is YSYEKL in the germline V gene. The length of the CDR3 is 14 residues.

The table lists this clonotype with many counts. This chain links TRBV9 with TRBJ1-1; the D is unclear. The ends were cut back, 4 bases at V and 8 bases at J, with 12 bases in the middle. Germline V gene data show CDR1 as SGDLS and CDR2 as YYNGEE. The CDR3 length is 12 residues. The CDR3 DNA reads as TGTGCCAGCAGCCCTACCGGGGTCGAAGCTTTCTTT. It codes for CASSPTGVEAFF.